This T cell receptor (beta chain) was captured by sequencing in a study of T cell repertoires in ileal Crohn's disease. Study in general: Thiopurines (around eleven) or anti-TNF agents (approximately 20) were given postoperatively to about half. Study conclusions and caveats: Compared with CD4 T cells, sorted CD8 cells carried more expanded clones. Active smokers at surgery had more clonal expansions than non-smokers.

In regard to this clone: Its antigen remains unknown.

TCRB immunosequencing input was roughly 490 nanograms of biopsy DNA per sample. Some clones are missing from TCRdb's copy, which holds only in-frame ones; the method was immunoSEQ multiplex PCR. This sample has roughly 5,300 clones, with around four fifths found just once. The V gene's germline CDR1 is SGHNT and CDR2 YENEEA. The CDR3 is made up of 15 amino acids. With 5 bases removed from V and 1 base from J, the gap between germline ends came to 14 bases. The J gene is TRBJ1-1, the V gene TRBV11-3; no clear D gene. The material sequenced was ileal tissue. The clonotype was recovered from an adult with Crohn's disease. The CDR3 here is CASSPGGTRNTEAFF. The CDR3 region has the DNA TGTGCCAGCAGCCCAGGCGGCACCCGGAACACTGAAGCTTTCTTT.